This section outlines one TCR beta chain sequence together with its context. The antigen is not known. The sample belongs to a study of T cell responses to AZD1222 COVID-19 vaccine. Study observations and caveats: Two AZD1222 administrations were followed by greater Spike-specific TCR breadth and depth.

The data were produced by immunoSEQ multiplex PCR, yet TCRdb's version contains in-frame clones alone and is incomplete. The table records 120,000 or so clones, roughly 90% of them present only once. The receptor comes from an adult in good health. Sequences were derived from peripheral blood, sampled on day 0 of AZD1222 vaccination.

The CDR3 bases are TGTGCCAGCAGTAACGACAGGGACACTGAAGCTTTCTTT. Its protein product is CASSNDRDTEAFF. The V call is TRBV6-5, the J call TRBJ1-1; 7 nucleotides match TRBD1. CDR1 and CDR2 from the germline V gene are MNHEY and SVGAGI. After removal of 5 bases from V and 3 bases from J, the junction contained 3 bases not matched to a gene. The CDR3 covers 13 residues.